This is a list of T cell receptor beta chains from one sample in a study of post-analysis software for immune sequencing data. Each CDR3 protein is one row after TCRdb ran MiXCR on the PCR reads. The sample records about 810,000 distinct CDR3 sequences, approximately 53% being singletons. Material for sequencing was blood. These receptors all come from a girl aged 5 to 17 with multiple sclerosis. The CDR3 runs from the conserved cysteine through the conserved F or W. The D gene is left open where the match is weak. Rows may omit the clone size; those that give it use once, few, many or a size class.

clone size: .
D gene: .
V gene: TRBV5-1
J gene: TRBJ2-1
CDR3 DNA: TGCGCCAGCAGCTTGACACTCTTAGGGTACAATGAGCAGTTCTTC
CDR3 protein: CASSLTLLGYNEQFF

clone size: .
D gene: TRBD1
V gene: TRBV10-3
J gene: TRBJ2-7
CDR3 DNA: TGTGCCATCAGCACCCGGGACAGCTCCTACGAGCAGTACTTC
CDR3 protein: CAISTRDSSYEQYF

clone size: .
D gene: .
V gene: TRBV5-6
J gene: TRBJ2-5
CDR3 DNA: TGTGCCAGCAGCTTCCAAGGGGGGGCAGAGACCCAGTACTTC
CDR3 protein: CASSFQGGAETQYF

clone size: .
D gene: TRBD2
V gene: TRBV7-6
J gene: TRBJ2-7
CDR3 DNA: TGTGCCAGCAGGGAAGGGCCAGGGAGGGAAAAAAAGCAGTACTTC
CDR3 protein: CASREGPGREKKQYF

clone size: .
D gene: .
V gene: TRBV20-1
J gene: TRBJ2-1
CDR3 DNA: TGCAGTGCTAGTGAACAGGGTGGTACCTACAATGAGCAGTTCTTC
CDR3 protein: CSASEQGGTYNEQFF

clone size: .
D gene: TRBD2
V gene: TRBV10-3
J gene: TRBJ2-1
CDR3 DNA: TGTGCCATCAGTGTCCCGACTAGCGGGGGCTACAATGAGCAGTTCTTC
CDR3 protein: CAISVPTSGGYNEQFF

clone size: .
D gene: TRBD1
V gene: TRBV5-5
J gene: TRBJ2-4
CDR3 DNA: TGTGCCAGCAGCTTAAAACGACAGGGTTTGCAAAACATTCAGTACTTC
CDR3 protein: CASSLKRQGLQNIQYF

clone size: .
D gene: TRBD2
V gene: TRBV6-1
J gene: TRBJ2-3
CDR3 DNA: TGTGCCAGCAGGGGACTAGCGGGGGGCACAGATACGCAGTATTTT
CDR3 protein: CASRGLAGGTDTQYF

clone size: .
D gene: .
V gene: TRBV7-9
J gene: TRBJ2-4
CDR3 DNA: TGTGCCAGCAGCTTAGGGTGGGGGCCAAACATTCAGTACTTC
CDR3 protein: CASSLGWGPNIQYF

clone size: once
D gene: TRBD1
V gene: TRBV29-1
J gene: TRBJ1-2
CDR3 DNA: TGCAGCACGAATGGACAGGGACGATATGGCTACACCTTC
CDR3 protein: CSTNGQGRYGYTF

clone size: .
D gene: .
V gene: TRBV13
J gene: TRBJ1-2
CDR3 DNA: TGTGCCAGCAGCTTAGGTCCAGGGCCCTATGGCTACACCTTC
CDR3 protein: CASSLGPGPYGYTF

clone size: few
D gene: TRBD1
V gene: TRBV9
J gene: TRBJ2-7
CDR3 DNA: TGTGCCAGCAGCGTAGCGGGGACAGGCATTAACCATTACGAGCAGTACTTC
CDR3 protein: CASSVAGTGINHYEQYF